This T cell receptor (beta chain) was recovered during a study of glioma-infiltrating T cells after dendritic cell vaccination. Repertoires were generated with immunoSEQ multiplex PCR, while TCRdb's copy carries only in-frame clones and drops some. The table records more than 20,000 clones, over 85% of them present only once. As to time point: after dendritic cell vaccination, including at tumor progression/relapse. CDR1 is MNHNY, CDR2 SVGAGI, per germline (reference sequence). V was clipped by 4 bases and J by 2 bases, with 6 bases between them. This CDR3 is built from 13 residues. The sequences come from blood, collected after dendritic cell vaccination. The chain carries TRBV6-6 and TRBJ1-5, with D uncertain. The source is a human donor with glioblastoma. The CDR3 loop is CASSSEGNQPQHF. CDR3 sequence (DNA): TGTGCCAGCAGTTCAGAAGGCAATCAGCCCCAGCATTTT.